This TCR beta chain is drawn from a study of T cell responses to AZD1222 COVID-19 vaccine. As for this clone: The antigen is unknown.

The study's findings and limits: Repertoire sampling was restricted to post-peak T cell response timepoints. Donors were mostly white British, more females; clonal diversity possibly underestimated.

The V gene's germline CDR1 is SGHTA and CDR2 FQGNSA. This CDR3 is built from 14 residues. V was shortened by 6 bases and J by 0 bases, with 11 bases between the two germline ends. Using immunoSEQ multiplex PCR, the repertoire was profiled, and TCRdb retains in-frame clones only, with some absent. The sample contains under 130,000 clones, about 92% of which appear only once. The material sequenced was peripheral blood, taken on day 0 of AZD1222 vaccination. This TCR came from an adult in good health. V is TRBV7-2 and J is TRBJ1-1; D gene uncertain. This CDR3 reads CASSLALMNTEAFF. The CDR3 bases are TGTGCCAGCAGTCTTGCCCTTATGAACACTGAAGCTTTCTTT.